Presented here are 8 T cell receptor beta chains from one specimen sequenced in a study of post-analysis software for immune sequencing data. Their antigen targets remain unknown. Prepared libraries of TCR beta cDNA carried unique molecular identifiers. TCRdb called the PCR reads again in MiXCR, with one record for every CDR3 protein. The sample holds about 190,000 distinct CDR3 sequences, approximately 30% seen once. Study-level points and caveats: In patients, about 5 TRBV segments were more frequent than in controls, with TRBV5-6, TRBV5-1 and TRBV20-1 among them.

Sequencing was carried out using blood. The receptors derive from a girl under 18 with multiple sclerosis.

This clonotype was observed at least ten times. The V and J genes are TRBV15 and TRBJ1-1; maybe TRBD1 (5 bases). The CDR3 spans 14 residues. Germline CDR1 reads LNHNV; CDR2 reads YYDKDF (reference sequence). With 1 base removed from V and 4 bases from J, the gap between germline ends came to 10 bases. CDR3 sequence: CATSRGQGRTEAFF. For the CDR3, the DNA is TGTGCCACCAGCAGAGGCCAGGGTCGCACTGAAGCTTTCTTT. Filled out from reference TRBV15 and TRBJ1-1, the complete variable domain reads DAMVIQNPRYQVTQFGKPVTLSCSQTLNHNVMYWYQQKSSQAPKLLFHYYDKDFNNEADTPDNFQSRRPNTSFCFLDIRSPGLGDTAMYLCATSRGQGRTEAFFGQGTRLTVV.

This clonotype was detected only a few times. V gene TRBV15 combines with J gene TRBJ2-3; 8 nucleotides line up with TRBD1. The CDR3 length is 15 residues. Trimming at V came to 5 bases and at J to 3 bases, leaving 7 bases not matched to a gene. Germline assignment: CDR1 LNHNV and CDR2 YYDKDF (reference sequence). CDR3 region: CATSAPTGETDTQYF. CDR3 coding DNA: TGTGCCACCAGCGCGCCGACAGGGGAGACAGATACGCAGTATTTT.

This rearrangement joins TRBV15 to TRBJ2-6, with D unresolved. The CDR3 totals 15 residues. CDR1 is LNHNV, CDR2 YYDKDF, per germline (reference sequence). V was trimmed by 0 bases and J by 2 bases, leaving 5 bases between them. CDR3 region: CATSREGTGANVLTF. DNA of the CDR3: TGTGCCACCAGCAGAGAAGGTACTGGGGCCAACGTCCTGACTTTC.

V usage is TRBV29-1 and J usage is TRBJ1-1; D unclear. CDR1 is SQVTM and CDR2 is ANQGSEA in the germline V gene. The CDR3 extends over 11 amino acids. V lost 6 bases to trimming and J lost 0 bases, with 5 bases between them. The CDR3 loop is CSVLMNTEAFF. Written as DNA, the CDR3 is TGCAGCGTACTAATGAACACTGAAGCTTTCTTT.

The chain uses TRBV6-5 and TRBJ1-2; 7 bases line up with TRBD1. The CDR3 contains 14 residues. The V gene end was trimmed by 2 bases and the J gene end by 4 bases; junction bases not matched to a gene: 4. CDR1 MNHEY and CDR2 SVGAGI come from the germline V gene. CDR3 loop: CASSYKGGAYGYTF. The CDR3 DNA reads TGTGCCAGCAGTTACAAAGGGGGCGCCTATGGCTACACCTTC.

In this sample, this clonotype turned up a few times. Its ends do not fully match the called genes, so a read error is possible. The chain joins TRBV28 to TRBJ2-1; 9 bases map to TRBD1. CDR1 and CDR2 from the germline V gene are MDHEN and SYDVKM. This CDR3 has 15 residues. The CDR3 DNA reads TGTACCAGCAGTTCACACAGGGGGCCCTACAATGAGCAGTTCTTC. Translation gives CTSSSHRGPYNEQFF.

In the case of this clonotype: A much larger clone differs by one base, so this may be a read error. The chain carries TRBV7-2 and TRBJ2-7; D is unresolved. Trimming left V 2 bases short and J 7 bases short, with 18 bases between. This CDR3 comprises 15 residues. Germline values: CDR1 SGHTA, CDR2 FQGNSA. The CDR3 sequence: CASSLWKGPVNEQYF. CDR3 nucleotides: TGTGCCAGCAGCTTATGGAAGGGCCCAGTAAATGAGCAGTACTTC.

This chain uses TRBV6-1 with TRBJ2-7; D remains ambiguous. The DNA end is more similar to TRBJ2-5, so the J call may be wrong. The CDR3 covers 12 residues. Germline V gene data show CDR1 as MNHNS and CDR2 as SASEGT. CDR3 nucleotides: TGTGCCAGCAGTGAAGCGCTGGAGACCCAGTACTTC. This encodes CASSEALETQYF.